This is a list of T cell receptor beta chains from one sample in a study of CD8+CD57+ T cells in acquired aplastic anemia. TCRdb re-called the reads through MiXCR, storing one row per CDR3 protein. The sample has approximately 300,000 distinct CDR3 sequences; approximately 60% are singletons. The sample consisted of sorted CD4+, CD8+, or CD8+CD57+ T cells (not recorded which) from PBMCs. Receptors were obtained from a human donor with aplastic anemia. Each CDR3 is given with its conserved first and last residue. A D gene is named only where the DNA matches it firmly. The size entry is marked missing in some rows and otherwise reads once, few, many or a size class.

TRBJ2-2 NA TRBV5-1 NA CASSQSVGGGRTGELFF TGCGCCAGCAGCCAATCCGTTGGGGGCGGTAGGACCGGGGAGCTGTTTTTT
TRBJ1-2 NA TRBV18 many CASSPRADNYGYTF TGTGCCAGCTCACCTCGGGCCGATAACTATGGCTACACCTTC
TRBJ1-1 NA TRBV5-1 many CASSFLAGRMNTEAFF TGCGCCAGCAGCTTTTTGGCCGGGAGAATGAACACTGAAGCTTTCTTT
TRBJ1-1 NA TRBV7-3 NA CASSISGQPNTEAFF TGTGCCAGCAGCATATCGGGACAACCGAACACTGAAGCTTTCTTT
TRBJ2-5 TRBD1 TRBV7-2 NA CASSPGDRGALQETQYF TGTGCCAGCAGCCCTGGGGACAGGGGGGCCCTCCAAGAGACCCAGTACTTC
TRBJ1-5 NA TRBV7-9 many CASSLDPPNQPQHF TGTGCCAGCAGCTTAGACCCCCCTAATCAGCCCCAGCATTTT
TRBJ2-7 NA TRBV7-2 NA CASSLGGSRSYEQYF TGTGCCAGCAGCCTAGGGGGATCCCGTTCCTACGAGCAGTACTTC
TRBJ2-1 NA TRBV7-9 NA CASSPLAVGEQFF TGTGCCAGCAGCCCCTTGGCGGTAGGGGAGCAGTTCTTC
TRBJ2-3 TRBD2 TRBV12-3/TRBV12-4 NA CASSLRRLAEQYF TGTGCCAGCAGCTTACGGAGACTAGCGGAGCAGTATTTT
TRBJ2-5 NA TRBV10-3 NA CAISGKGEIGTQYF TGTGCCATCAGTGGGAAGGGTGAGATTGGGACCCAGTACTTC
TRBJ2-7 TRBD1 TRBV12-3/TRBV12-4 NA CASRGDRGYEQYF TGTGCCAGCAGGGGGGACAGGGGGTACGAGCAGTACTTC
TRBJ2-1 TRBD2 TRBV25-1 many CASSVTGGSYNEQFF TGTGCCAGCAGTGTGACTGGCGGGAGCTACAATGAGCAGTTCTTC
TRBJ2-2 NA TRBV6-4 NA CASRDEGEGGELFF TGTGCCAGCCGCGACGAGGGGGAAGGCGGGGAGCTGTTTTTT
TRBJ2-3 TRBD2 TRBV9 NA CASSQSSGRGIDTQYF TGTGCCAGCAGCCAGTCAAGCGGGAGAGGTATAGATACGCAGTATTTT
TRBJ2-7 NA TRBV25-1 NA CASSETLIRTGPRSYEQYF TGTGCCAGCAGTGAAACACTAATACGAACAGGGCCCCGCTCCTACGAGCAGTACTTC
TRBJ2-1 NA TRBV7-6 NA CASSAYRAYEQFF TGTGCCAGCAGCGCCTACAGGGCCTATGAGCAGTTCTTC
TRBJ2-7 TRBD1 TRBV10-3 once CAISESADRELF TGTGCCATCAGTGAGTCGGCGGACAGGGAGCTCTTC
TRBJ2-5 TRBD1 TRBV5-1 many CASSFTGVRETQYF TGCGCCAGCAGCTTTACAGGGGTGAGGGAGACCCAGTACTTC
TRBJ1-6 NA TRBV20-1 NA CSASKGGNNPPLHF TGCAGTGCTAGTAAGGGGGGCAATAATCCACCCCTCCACTTT
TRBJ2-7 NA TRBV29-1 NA CSVLQGGGEQYF TGCAGCGTCCTTCAGGGGGGCGGCGAGCAGTACTTC
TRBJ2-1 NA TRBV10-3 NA CAISEGGPGQPYNEQFF TGTGCCATCAGTGAGGGTGGCCCCGGACAGCCCTACAATGAGCAGTTCTTC
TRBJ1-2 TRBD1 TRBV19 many CASRTGGTNYGYTF TGTGCCAGTAGAACAGGGGGCACTAACTATGGCTACACCTTC
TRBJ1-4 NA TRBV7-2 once CASSSGSLGVKKLFF TGTGCCAGCAGCTCTGGGTCACTAGGTGTTAAAAAACTGTTTTTT
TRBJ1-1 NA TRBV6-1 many CASTRGGGMVEAFF TGTGCCAGCACCCGTGGAGGGGGGATGGTGGAAGCTTTCTTT
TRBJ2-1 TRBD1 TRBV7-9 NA CASSRDRGVNEQFF TGTGCCAGCAGCCGCGACAGGGGGGTAAATGAGCAGTTCTTC
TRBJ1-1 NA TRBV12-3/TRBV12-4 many CASSGQLNTEAFF TGTGCCAGCAGTGGGCAATTGAACACTGAAGCTTTCTTT
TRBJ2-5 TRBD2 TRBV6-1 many CASSVSGSGETQYF TGTGCCAGCAGTGTTAGCGGGAGCGGAGAGACCCAGTACTTC
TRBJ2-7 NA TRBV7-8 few CASSPTAQSSSYEQYF TGTGCCAGCAGCCCCACTGCCCAGAGTAGCTCCTACGAGCAGTACTTC
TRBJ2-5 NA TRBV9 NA CASSVATRGPEGTQYF TGTGCCAGCAGCGTAGCTACGAGAGGACCTGAGGGGACCCAGTACTTC
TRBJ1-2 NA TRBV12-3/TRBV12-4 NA CASSLGTRYGYTF TGTGCCAGCAGTTTAGGGACACGCTATGGCTACACCTTC
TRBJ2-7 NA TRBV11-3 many CASSQWPTGPYEQYF TGTGCCAGCAGCCAGTGGCCAACAGGCCCCTACGAGCAGTACTTC